This T cell receptor (beta chain) was captured by sequencing in a study of shared clonotypes between healthy human individuals. Study at large: CD8 memory received one plate per donor, CD8 naive two, CD4 memory three and CD4 naive three.

This clone was seen just once. Per sorted-subset replicate PCR, input was 200 to 250 ng DNA, representing about 30,000 T cell genomes. Sequencing was performed with immunoSEQ multiplex PCR; in TCRdb, only in-frame clones are kept and a portion is missing. The sample has roughly 720,000 clones; 90% are singletons. The V gene's germline CDR1 is SEHNR and CDR2 FQNEAQ (reference sequence). V dropped 11 bases and J dropped 4; count of bases not matched to a gene: 9. The CDR3 consists of 14 residues. Each sample came from a Caucasian adult donor living in Nashville, Tennessee. This clonotype originated in a man aged 18 to 35 in good health. Some clones in this sample may be carry-over from other donors' samples. Sequencing was done on a sample of memory CD8+ T cells from PBMCs. Subset noted: CD45RO+ cells pooled with CCR7-negative TemRA cells. The chain recombines TRBV7-9 with TRBJ2-2; 8 bases line up with TRBD1. The CDR3 here is CAPRKQGGTGELFF. CDR3 bases: TGTGCCCCAAGGAAACAGGGGGGCACCGGGGAGCTGTTTTTT.